These 12 T cell receptor beta chains were sequenced from one sample in a study of Graves' ophthalmopathy and Graves' hyperthyroidism. Amplified TCR beta CDR3 regions were obtained using RNA transcripts as template. The first-round RT-PCR employed HTBI primers together with the Qiagen OneStep RT-PCR kit. A multiplex PCR was then performed as the second round. TCRdb re-analysed the multiplex PCR reads in MiXCR, keeping a single row per CDR3 protein. The sample shows almost 750,000 distinct CDR3 sequences, roughly two fifths of them seen only once. The sample taken for sequencing was peripheral blood. The source of these receptors is an adult man with Graves' ophthalmopathy.

Concerning this clonotype: An end of the junction differs from the germline gene, which may be a read error. The chain uses TRBV10-2 and TRBJ1-4; D remains unclear. This CDR3 comprises 15 residues. The germline gives CDR1 WSHSY, CDR2 SAAADI. The chain's CDR3 is CASSYGARKGEKLFF. In DNA, the CDR3 is TGTGCCAGCAGTTACGGTGCAAGGAAGGGTGAAAAACTGTTTTTT.

The J gene is TRBJ1-1, the V gene TRBV15; 8 bases match TRBD1. The germline V gene encodes CDR1 LNHNV and CDR2 YYDKDF (reference sequence). The V and J ends lost 1 base and 10 bases, in that order; junction bases with no gene match: 8. This CDR3 contains 14 residues. Here the CDR3 reads CATSRGTGRVIAFF. The CDR3 bases are TGTGCCACCAGCAGAGGGACAGGGAGAGTCATAGCTTTCTTT.

This chain joins TRBV10-3 and TRBJ2-7; 9 nucleotides match TRBD1. Trimming took 6 bases from V and 6 from J; bases not matched to a gene: 6. The CDR3 loop spans 13 amino acids. Looked up from germline, CDR1 is ENHRY and CDR2 is SYGVKD. In DNA, the CDR3 is TGTGCCATCAGCCCGGGACAGGGTTTCGAGCAGTACTTC. Translation gives CAISPGQGFEQYF.

This clonotype occurred once. Mismatch with germline at one junction end may stem from a read error. J is TRBJ2-2 and V is TRBV25-1; 12 bases align to TRBD2. Looked up from germline, CDR1 is MGHDK and CDR2 is SYGVNS. The CDR3 loop spans 19 amino acids. The CDR3 loop reads CASSVRLAGVGGRTGELFF. The DNA for the CDR3 is TGTGCCAGTAGTGTGAGACTAGCGGGAGTTGGGGGTCGGACCGGGGAGCTGTTTTTT.

The chain links TRBV29-1 to TRBJ1-6, with a tentative D call TRBD1 (6 bases). V was pared by 2 bases and J by 6 bases, with 14 bases between. The CDR3 consists of 15 residues. The germline CDR1 and CDR2 sequences are SQVTM and ANQGSEA. This chain's CDR3 is CSVEPGRGSNSPLHF. For the CDR3, the DNA is TGCAGCGTTGAACCGGGCAGGGGATCTAATTCACCCCTCCACTTT.

This clonotype turned up a few times. The genes are TRBV7-9 and TRBJ1-1; D is undetermined. The CDR3 contains 15 residues. Germline V gene data show CDR1 as SEHNR and CDR2 as FQNEAQ (reference sequence). Trimming removed 2 bases at V and 5 bases at J, with 15 bases between. CDR3: CASSLFGIMSTEAFF. In DNA, the CDR3 is TGTGCCAGCAGCTTATTCGGTATAATGAGTACTGAAGCTTTCTTT.

This clonotype has a handful of counts. V and J are TRBV9 and TRBJ1-1; 9 bases line up with TRBD1. The CDR3 spans 15 residues. Germline CDR1 is SGDLS and CDR2 is YYNGEE. Unmatched junction bases numbered 7, after V lost 4 bases and J lost 3 bases. CDR3 region: CASSQGTGGDTEAFF. In nucleotides, the CDR3 is TGTGCCAGCAGCCAAGGTACAGGGGGCGACACTGAAGCTTTCTTT.

Comment on this clonotype: This clone may be a read error of a much larger clone one base away. The chain has TRBV29-1 and TRBJ1-4; 8 bases align to TRBD1. The CDR3 loop spans 15 amino acids. Germline V gene data show CDR1 as SQVTM and CDR2 as ANQGSEA. This CDR3 reads CSVEDWSGTGEKLSF. For the CDR3, the DNA is TGCAGCGTTGAAGATTGGTCGGGGACAGGTGAAAAACTGTCTTTT. Using reference TRBV29-1 and TRBJ1-4 for the parts outside the CDR3, the full variable domain is SAVISQKPSRDICQRGTSLTIQCQVDSQVTMMFWYRQQPGQSLTLIATANQGSEATYESGFVIDKFPISRPNLTFSTLTVSNMSPEDSSIYLCSVEDWSGTGEKLSFGSGTQLSVL.

This clonotype has a handful of counts. Sequence at one end of the junction differs from germline and may be a read error. The gene calls are TRBV7-6 and TRBJ2-2; D possibly uses TRBD1 or TRBD2 (5 bases each). Germline V gene data show CDR1 as SGHVS and CDR2 as FNYEAQ. CDR3 length equals 15 residues. CDR3 nucleotide sequence: TGTGCCAGCAGCTTATCAGGGTCAATCACCGGGGAGCTGTCTTTT. Translated, it gives CASSLSGSITGELSF.

This clonotype occurred many times. This sequence joins TRBV14 and TRBJ2-5; 8 positions match TRBD1. V trimming: 4 bases; J trimming: 5 bases; junction bases outside the gene matches: 6. CDR3 size: 14 residues. Per the germline V gene, CDR1 is SGHDN and CDR2 is FVKESK. CDR3 DNA sequence: TGTGCCAGCAGCCTGGACAGGGTCAAGGAGACCCAGTACTTC. Its translation: CASSLDRVKETQYF.

The chain links TRBV19 to TRBJ1-5; D call uncertain. Trimming stripped 4 bases from V and 4 bases from J, with 5 bases between. From germline, CDR1 is LNHDA and CDR2 SQIVND (reference sequence). The CDR3 runs 12 residues. CDR3 sequence reads: CASSTLNQPQHF. CDR3 DNA: TGTGCCAGTAGTACATTGAATCAGCCCCAGCATTTT. Supplemented by reference TRBV19 and TRBJ1-5, the full variable domain reads DGGITQSPKYLFRKEGQNVTLSCEQNLNHDAMYWYRQDPGQGLRLIYYSQIVNDFQKGDIAEGYSVSREKKESFPLTVTSAQKNPTAFYLCASSTLNQPQHFGDGTRLSIL.

V usage is TRBV12-3 or TRBV12-4 and J usage is TRBJ1-5; 10 bases map to TRBD1. This CDR3 comprises 15 residues. The V and J ends lost 6 bases and 6 bases, in that order; junction bases with no gene match: 8. The CDR3 DNA follows: TGTGCCAGCAGATTATCGACAGGGGGCGGTCAGCCCCAGCATTTT. Protein sequence: CASRLSTGGGQPQHF.